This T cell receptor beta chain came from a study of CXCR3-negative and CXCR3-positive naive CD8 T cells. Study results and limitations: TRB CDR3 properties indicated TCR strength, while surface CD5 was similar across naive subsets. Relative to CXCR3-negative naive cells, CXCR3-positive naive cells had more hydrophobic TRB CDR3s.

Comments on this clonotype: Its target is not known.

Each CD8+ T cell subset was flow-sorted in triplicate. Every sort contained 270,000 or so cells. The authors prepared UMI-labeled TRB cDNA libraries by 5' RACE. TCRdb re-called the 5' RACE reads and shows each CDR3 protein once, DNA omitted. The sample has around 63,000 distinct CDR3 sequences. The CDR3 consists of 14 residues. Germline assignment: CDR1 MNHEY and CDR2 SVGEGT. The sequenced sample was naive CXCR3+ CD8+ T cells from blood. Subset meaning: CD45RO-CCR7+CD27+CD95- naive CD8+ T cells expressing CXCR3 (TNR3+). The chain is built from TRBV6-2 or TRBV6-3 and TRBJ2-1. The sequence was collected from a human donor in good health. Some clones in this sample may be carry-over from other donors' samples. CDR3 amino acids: CASSYSDGFNEQFF.